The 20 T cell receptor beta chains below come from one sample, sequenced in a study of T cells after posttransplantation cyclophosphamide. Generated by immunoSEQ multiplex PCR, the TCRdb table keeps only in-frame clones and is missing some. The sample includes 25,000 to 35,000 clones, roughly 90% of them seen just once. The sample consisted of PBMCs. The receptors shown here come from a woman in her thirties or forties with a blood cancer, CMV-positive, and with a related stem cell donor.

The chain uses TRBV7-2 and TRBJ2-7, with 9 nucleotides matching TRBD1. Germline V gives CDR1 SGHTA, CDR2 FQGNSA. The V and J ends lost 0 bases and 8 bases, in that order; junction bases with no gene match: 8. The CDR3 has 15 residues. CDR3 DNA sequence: TGTGCCAGCAGCTTAGCCGGGACAGGGAAGTACAAGCAGTACTTC. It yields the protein CASSLAGTGKYKQYF.

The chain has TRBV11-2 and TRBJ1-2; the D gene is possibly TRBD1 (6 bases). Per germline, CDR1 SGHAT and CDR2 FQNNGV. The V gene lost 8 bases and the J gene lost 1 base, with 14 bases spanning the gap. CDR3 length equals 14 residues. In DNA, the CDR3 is TGTGCCAGCGCAAGTTGGACAGATAACTATGGCTACACCTTC. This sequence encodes CASASWTDNYGYTF.

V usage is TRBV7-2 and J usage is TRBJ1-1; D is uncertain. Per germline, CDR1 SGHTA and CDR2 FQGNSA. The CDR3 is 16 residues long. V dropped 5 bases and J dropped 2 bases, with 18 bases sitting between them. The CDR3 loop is CASSRLIWTGNTEAFF. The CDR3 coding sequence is TGTGCCAGCAGCCGCCTTATATGGACGGGAAACACTGAAGCTTTCTTT.

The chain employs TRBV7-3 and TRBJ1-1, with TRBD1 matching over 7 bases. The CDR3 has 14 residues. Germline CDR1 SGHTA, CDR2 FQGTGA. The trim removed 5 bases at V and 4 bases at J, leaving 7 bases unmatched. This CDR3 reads CASSLEQGSTEAFF. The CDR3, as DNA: TGTGCCAGCAGCCTAGAACAGGGGTCCACTGAAGCTTTCTTT.

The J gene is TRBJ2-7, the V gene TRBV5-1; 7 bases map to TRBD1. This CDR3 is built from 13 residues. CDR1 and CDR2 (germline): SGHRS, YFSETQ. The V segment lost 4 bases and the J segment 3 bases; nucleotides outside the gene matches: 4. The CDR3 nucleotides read TGCGCCAGCAGCCTAGACAGGGTCTACGAGCAGTACTTC. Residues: CASSLDRVYEQYF.

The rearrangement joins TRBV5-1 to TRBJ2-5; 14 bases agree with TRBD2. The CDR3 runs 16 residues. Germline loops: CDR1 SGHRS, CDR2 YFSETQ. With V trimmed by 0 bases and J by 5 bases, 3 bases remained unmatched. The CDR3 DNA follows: TGCGCCAGCAGCTTGGGACTAGCGGGGGGGCAGGAGACCCAGTACTTC. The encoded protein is CASSLGLAGGQETQYF.

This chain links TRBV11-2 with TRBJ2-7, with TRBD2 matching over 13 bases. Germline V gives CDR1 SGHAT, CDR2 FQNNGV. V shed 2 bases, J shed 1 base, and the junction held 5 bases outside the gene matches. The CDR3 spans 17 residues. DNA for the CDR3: TGTGCCAGCAGCTTAAGACTAGCGGGGGGACAATCCTACGAGCAGTACTTC. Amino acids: CASSLRLAGGQSYEQYF. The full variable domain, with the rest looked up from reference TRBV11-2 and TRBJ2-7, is EAGVAQSPRYKIIEKRQSVAFWCNPISGHATLYWYQQILGQGPKLLIQFQNNGVVDDSQLPKDRFSAERLKGVDSTLKIQPAKLEDSAVYLCASSLRLAGGQSYEQYFGPGTRLTVT.

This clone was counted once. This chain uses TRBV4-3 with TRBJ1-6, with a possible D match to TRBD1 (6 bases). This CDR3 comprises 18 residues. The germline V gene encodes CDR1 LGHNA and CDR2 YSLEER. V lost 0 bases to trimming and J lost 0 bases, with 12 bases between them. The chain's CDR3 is CASSQDLTGSSYNSPLHF. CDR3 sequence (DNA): TGCGCCAGCAGCCAAGATCTTACAGGGAGCTCCTATAATTCACCCCTCCACTTT.

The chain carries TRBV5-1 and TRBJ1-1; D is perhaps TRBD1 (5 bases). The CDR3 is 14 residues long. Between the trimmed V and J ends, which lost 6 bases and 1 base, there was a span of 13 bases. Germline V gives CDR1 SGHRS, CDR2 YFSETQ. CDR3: CASTGGAGNTEAFF. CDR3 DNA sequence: TGCGCCAGCACCGGGGGTGCGGGGAACACTGAAGCTTTCTTT.

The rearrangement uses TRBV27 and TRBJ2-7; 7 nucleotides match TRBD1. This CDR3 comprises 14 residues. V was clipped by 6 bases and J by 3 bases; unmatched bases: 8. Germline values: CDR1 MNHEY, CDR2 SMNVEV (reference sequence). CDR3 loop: CASRLGGAGYEQYF. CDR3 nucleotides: TGTGCCAGCAGACTAGGGGGCGCGGGCTACGAGCAGTACTTC.

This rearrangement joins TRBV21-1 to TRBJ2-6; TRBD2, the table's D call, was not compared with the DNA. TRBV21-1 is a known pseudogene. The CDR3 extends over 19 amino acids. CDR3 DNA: TGTGCCAGCAGCAAAATAGGGCTAGCGGGGGGCTCTGGGGCCAACGTCCTGACTTTC. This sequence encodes CASSKIGLAGGSGANVLTF.

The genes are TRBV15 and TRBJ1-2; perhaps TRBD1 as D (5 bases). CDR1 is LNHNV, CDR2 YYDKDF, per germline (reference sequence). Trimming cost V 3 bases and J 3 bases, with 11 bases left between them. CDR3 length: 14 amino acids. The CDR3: CATSSTRVDYGYTF. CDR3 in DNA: TGTGCCACCAGCAGTACCAGGGTTGACTATGGCTACACCTTC.

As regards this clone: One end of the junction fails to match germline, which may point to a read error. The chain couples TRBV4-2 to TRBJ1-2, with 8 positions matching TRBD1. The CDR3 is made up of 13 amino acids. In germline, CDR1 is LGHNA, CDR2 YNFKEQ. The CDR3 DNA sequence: TGTGCCAGCAGCGACCGGGACAGGACGGGCTACGCCTTC. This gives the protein CASSDRDRTGYAF.

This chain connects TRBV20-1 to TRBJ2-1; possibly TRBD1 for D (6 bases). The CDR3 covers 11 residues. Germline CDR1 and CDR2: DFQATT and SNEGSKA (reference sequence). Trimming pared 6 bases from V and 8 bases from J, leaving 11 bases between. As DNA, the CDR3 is TGCAGTGCGATCAGGGGAGATGAGCAGTTCTTC. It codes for CSAIRGDEQFF.

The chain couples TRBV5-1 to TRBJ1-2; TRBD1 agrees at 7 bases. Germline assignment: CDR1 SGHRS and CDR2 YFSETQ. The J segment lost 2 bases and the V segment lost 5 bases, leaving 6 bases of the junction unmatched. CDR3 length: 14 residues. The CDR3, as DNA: TGCGCCAGCAGACCTCCGGGACAGAACTATGGCTACACCTTC. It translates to CASRPPGQNYGYTF.

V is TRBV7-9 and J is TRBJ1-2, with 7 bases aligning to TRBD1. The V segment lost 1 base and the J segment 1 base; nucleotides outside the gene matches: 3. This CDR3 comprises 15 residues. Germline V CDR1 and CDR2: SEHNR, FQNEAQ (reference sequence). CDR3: CASSLGDRVNYGYTF. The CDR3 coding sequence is TGTGCCAGCAGCTTAGGAGACAGGGTTAACTATGGCTACACCTTC.

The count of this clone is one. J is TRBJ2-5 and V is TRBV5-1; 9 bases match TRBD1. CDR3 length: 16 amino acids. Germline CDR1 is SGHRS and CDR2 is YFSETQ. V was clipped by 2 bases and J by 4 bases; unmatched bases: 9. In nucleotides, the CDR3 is TGCGCCAGCAGCTTCTTTTGGACAGGGGACGGAGAGACCCAGTACTTC. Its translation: CASSFFWTGDGETQYF.

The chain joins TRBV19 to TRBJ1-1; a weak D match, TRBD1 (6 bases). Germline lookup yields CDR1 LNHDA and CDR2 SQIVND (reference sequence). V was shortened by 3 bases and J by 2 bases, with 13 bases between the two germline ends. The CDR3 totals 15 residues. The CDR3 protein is CASSMFSGANTEAFF. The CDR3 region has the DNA TGTGCCAGTAGTATGTTTTCAGGGGCAAACACTGAAGCTTTCTTT.

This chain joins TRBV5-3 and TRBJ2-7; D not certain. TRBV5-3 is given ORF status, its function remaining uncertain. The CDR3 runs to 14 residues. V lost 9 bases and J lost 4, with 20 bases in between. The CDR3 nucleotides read TGTGCCAACCCGACTGACCCCTCCGAGTACGAGCAGTACTTC. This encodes CANPTDPSEYEQYF.

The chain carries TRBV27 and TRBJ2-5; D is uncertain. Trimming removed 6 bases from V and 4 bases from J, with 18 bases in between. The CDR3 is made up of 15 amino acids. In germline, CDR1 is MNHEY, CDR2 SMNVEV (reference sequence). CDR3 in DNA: TGTGCCAGCAGGGCCGGAACCGCAGGTGGAGAGACCCAGTACTTC. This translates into CASRAGTAGGETQYF.